The source of this T cell receptor beta chain is a study of T cells in Graves' hyperthyroidism and ophthalmopathy. General study points: Blood also carried most thyroid clonotypes expanded above 0.001.

This clonotype was picked up many times. Its antigen is unidentified. Using RNA transcripts as the source, TCR beta CDR3 regions were amplified. HTBI primers were the set used in a first-round RT-PCR of the TCR CDR3. TCRdb re-called the multiplex PCR reads through MiXCR, storing one row per CDR3 protein. Of hundreds of thousands of distinct CDR3 sequences in the sample, over 12% were seen once. At least 3 on the Clinical Activity Score was recorded for ophthalmopathy patients, who also had NOSPECS grade at least 4 and duration under 3 months. The diagnoses drew upon clinical symptoms, serum thyroxine and TRAb, thyroid ultrasound and orbital computed tomography. The junction had 7 bases not matched to a gene; V was cut back by 6 bases and J by 4 bases. CDR3 size: 16 residues.

This sequence originates from a woman in her 40s with Graves' ophthalmopathy. Sequenced: blood. The chain carries TRBV12-3 or TRBV12-4 and TRBJ2-5; 14 bases map to TRBD2. The CDR3: CASSLRLAGGGETQYF. In DNA form, the CDR3 reads TGTGCCAGCAGCCTACGACTAGCGGGAGGGGGAGAGACCCAGTACTTC.